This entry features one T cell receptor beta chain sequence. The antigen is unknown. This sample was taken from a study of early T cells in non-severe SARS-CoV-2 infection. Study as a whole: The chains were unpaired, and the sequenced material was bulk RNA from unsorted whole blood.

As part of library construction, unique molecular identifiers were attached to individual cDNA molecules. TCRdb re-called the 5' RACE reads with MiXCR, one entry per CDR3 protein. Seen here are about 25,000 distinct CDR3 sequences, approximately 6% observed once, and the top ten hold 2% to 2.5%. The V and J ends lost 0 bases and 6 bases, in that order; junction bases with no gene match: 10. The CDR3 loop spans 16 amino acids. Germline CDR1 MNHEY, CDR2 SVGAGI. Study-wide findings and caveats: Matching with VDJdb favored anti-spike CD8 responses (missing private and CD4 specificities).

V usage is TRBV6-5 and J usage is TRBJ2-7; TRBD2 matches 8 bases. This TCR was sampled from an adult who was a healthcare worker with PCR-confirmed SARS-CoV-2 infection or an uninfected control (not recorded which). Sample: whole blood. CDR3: CASSYSFRGGRGEQYF. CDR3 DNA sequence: TGTGCCAGCAGTTACTCCTTCCGGGGGGGACGAGGCGAGCAGTACTTC.